The clone carrying this T cell receptor beta chain appeared a single time. The sample belongs to a study of technical replicates of blood from several donors. After removal of 4 bases from V and 5 bases from J, the junction contained 2 bases not matched to a gene. The germline V gene encodes CDR1 SGHTA and CDR2 FQGNSA. This CDR3 region has 14 residues. Libraries were prepared by immunoSEQ multiplex PCR; TCRdb keeps only in-frame clonotypes and omits some of them. The sample lists tens of thousands of clones, around 85% occurring once. Sequenced material: PBMCs. V gene TRBV7-2 combines with J gene TRBJ2-5, with 12 bases that match TRBD1. This receptor was taken from a human donor in good health. Some clones in this sample may be carry-over from other donors' samples. This CDR3 reads CASSSGQGAETQYF. The DNA of the CDR3 is TGTGCCAGCAGCTCGGGACAGGGGGCGGAGACCCAGTACTTC. Full variable domain (remainder filled in from reference TRBV7-2 and TRBJ2-5): GAGVSQSPSNKVTEKGKDVELRCDPISGHTALYWYRQSLGQGLEFLIYFQGNSAPDKSGLPSDRFSAERTGGSVSTLTIQRTQQEDSAVYLCASSSGQGAETQYFGPGTRLLVL.